The following is a T cell receptor (beta chain) sequence with its context. Assay: immunoSEQ multiplex PCR; the TCRdb copy retains only in-frame clones and omits some. The data show fewer than 60,000 clones, approximately 90% seen once. These data belong to a study of T cell changes during pregnancy in multiple sclerosis. Trimming stripped 2 bases from V and 3 bases from J, with 9 bases between. In germline, CDR1 is SGHRS, CDR2 YFSETQ. This CDR3 region has 14 residues. V is TRBV5-1 and J is TRBJ2-1, with no clear D. Sequences were derived from peripheral blood, sampled in the second trimester of pregnancy. The sequence was collected from a female donor with multiple sclerosis, enrolled in a pregnancy study. This chain's CDR3 is CASSFGGDYNEQFF. The CDR3 nucleotides are TGCGCCAGCAGCTTTGGCGGAGACTACAATGAGCAGTTCTTC. Full variable domain (missing parts from reference TRBV5-1 and TRBJ2-1): KAGVTQTPRYLIKTRGQQVTLSCSPISGHRSVSWYQQTPGQGLQFLFEYFSETQRNKGNFPGRFSGRQFSNSRSEMNVSTLELGDSALYLCASSFGGDYNEQFFGPGTRLTVL.